Sequencing of this T cell receptor (beta chain) was carried out in a study of molecular identifiers for immune sequencing clone quantification. The table lists this clonotype with many counts. The antigen is undetermined. Findings of the study overall: Barcode sharing among identical TCR molecules could make large clones appear smaller. In CMV-specific effectors, clones above 20 copies held over 98% of molecules; naive, under 1%.

The CDR3 extends over 15 amino acids. V lost 2 bases to trimming and J lost 14 bases; unmatched junction nucleotides: 12. The germline gives CDR1 DFQATT, CDR2 SNEGSKA (reference sequence). TCRdb analysed the PCR reads with MiXCR anew, one entry per CDR3 protein. Altogether around 480,000 distinct CDR3 sequences are present, about 20% being singletons, with the ten largest covering about 0.8%. The genes are TRBV20-1 and TRBJ1-6, with TRBD1 matching 10 bases. This TCR derives from a human donor in good health. Some libraries in this study had Jurkat cell RNA spiked in. Sequencing input: naive CD8+ T cells from blood, with Jurkat cell RNA spiked in. Subset of the sample: FACS-sorted CD8+CD4-CCR7+CD45RA+ naive T cells. DNA for the CDR3: TGCAGTGCTAGACCAACCGGGACAGGGGAATCATCCCTCCACTTT. This sequence encodes CSARPTGTGESSLHF.